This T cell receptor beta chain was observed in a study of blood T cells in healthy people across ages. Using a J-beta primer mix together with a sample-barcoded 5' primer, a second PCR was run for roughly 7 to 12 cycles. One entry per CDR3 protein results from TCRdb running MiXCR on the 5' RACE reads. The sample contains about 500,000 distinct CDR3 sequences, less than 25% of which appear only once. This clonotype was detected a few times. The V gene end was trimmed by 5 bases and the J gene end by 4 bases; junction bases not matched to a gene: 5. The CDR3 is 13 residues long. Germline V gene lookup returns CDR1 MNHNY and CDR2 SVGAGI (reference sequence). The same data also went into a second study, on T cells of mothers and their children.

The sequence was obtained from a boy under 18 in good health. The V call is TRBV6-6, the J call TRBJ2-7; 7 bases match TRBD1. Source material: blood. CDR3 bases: TGTGCCAGCAGTATCCGGGACAGATACGAGCAGTACTTC. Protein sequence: CASSIRDRYEQYF.